These 9 T cell receptor beta chains came from one sample sequenced in a study of T cell responses to AZD1222 COVID-19 vaccine (dated by TCRdb to the early 2020s). Library creation used the immunoSEQ multiplex PCR assay. TCRdb's version of the immuneACCESS table is confined to in-frame rearrangements and falls short of the full clone set. An unresolved V gene accounts for under half of the shortfall where checked; the remainder is of unknown origin. For this sample the table gives about 120,000 clones, of which approximately 94% were detected only once. Approximately 5% of the sample is held by the ten biggest clonotypes. In light of the paper, this sample's time point label describes: about 28 days (+/-7) after the second vaccine dose. The sequencing used peripheral blood, collected 28 days after the second AZD1222 dose. The source is an adult who received the AZD1222 COVID-19 vaccine.

V is TRBV9 and J is TRBJ1-3; D uncertain. The ends were cut back, 3 bases at V and 0 bases at J, with 7 bases in the middle. This CDR3 is built from 14 residues. Germline V gene lookup returns CDR1 SGDLS and CDR2 YYNGEE. DNA for the CDR3: TGTGCCAGCAGCGCCGGCAACTCTGGAAACACCATATATTTT. Translated, it gives CASSAGNSGNTIYF.

The chain joins TRBV7-9 to TRBJ2-3, with D possibly being TRBD2 (5 bases). Per the germline V gene, CDR1 is SEHNR and CDR2 is FQNEAQ (reference sequence). V lost 0 bases and J 1 base, leaving 11 bases between the germline ends. CDR3 size: 16 residues. CDR3 sequence: CASSLAGVARTDTQYF. DNA for the CDR3: TGTGCCAGCAGCTTAGCGGGCGTAGCGCGCACAGATACGCAGTATTTT. Complete variable domain (other parts from reference TRBV7-9 and TRBJ2-3): DTGVSQNPRHKITKRGQNVTFRCDPISEHNRLYWYRQTLGQGPEFLTYFQNEAQLEKSRLLSDRFSAERPKGSFSTLEIQRTEQGDSAMYLCASSLAGVARTDTQYFGPGTRLTVL.

The J gene is TRBJ1-5, the V gene TRBV7-2; D remains ambiguous. V lost 1 base and J lost 7, with 5 bases in between. Germline CDR1 is SGHTA and CDR2 is FQGNSA. The CDR3 is 12 amino acids. The CDR3, as DNA: TGTGCCAGCAGCTTAGAGGGCCAGCCCCAGCATTTT. It specifies CASSLEGQPQHF.

The genes are TRBV7-2 and TRBJ1-3; D is ambiguous. V lost 1 base and J lost 0, with 7 bases in between. Germline assignment: CDR1 SGHTA and CDR2 FQGNSA. The CDR3 consists of 15 residues. This chain's CDR3 is CASSLVGRSGNTIYF. The CDR3 region has the DNA TGTGCCAGCAGCTTAGTAGGCCGCTCTGGAAACACCATATATTTT.

As to this clone: Other DNA sequences in this sample translate to the same CDR3. The chain links TRBV4-1 to TRBJ2-7; the D is unclear. The CDR3 loop spans 15 amino acids. Trimming cost V 0 bases and J 4 bases, with 13 bases left between them. Germline values: CDR1 MGHRA, CDR2 YSYEKL. The CDR3 DNA reads TGCGCCAGCAGCCAAGATTCGGGTAGAAGGTACGAGCAGTACTTC. Protein: CASSQDSGRRYEQYF.

The chain is built from TRBV6-6 and TRBJ1-2; D remains ambiguous. V shed 0 bases and J shed 1 base, with 6 bases lying between them. The length of the CDR3 is 14 residues. CDR1 is MNHNY, CDR2 SVGAGI, per germline (reference sequence). CDR3 amino acids: CASSYSKGNYGYTF. DNA of the CDR3: TGTGCCAGCAGTTACTCTAAGGGTAACTATGGCTACACCTTC.

This clone showed up just once. This chain connects TRBV27 to TRBJ1-2, with D perhaps TRBD1 (6 bases). CDR1 is MNHEY, CDR2 SMNVEV, per germline (reference sequence). This CDR3 region has 10 residues. Trimming took 7 bases from V and 14 from J, leaving 14 bases between them. The chain's CDR3 is CASKGQPSTF. The CDR3 DNA follows: TGTGCCAGCAAAGGACAGCCTAGTACCTTC.

The rearrangement joins TRBV19 to TRBJ1-2, with TRBD1 matching 8 bases. Trimming at V came to 7 bases and at J to 3 bases, leaving 7 bases not matched to a gene. CDR3 length: 14 residues. Germline assignment: CDR1 LNHDA and CDR2 SQIVND (reference sequence). This CDR3 is CASTPDRVDYGYTF. The CDR3 nucleotides are TGTGCCAGTACCCCGGACAGGGTGGACTATGGCTACACCTTC.

The J gene is TRBJ1-2, the V gene TRBV4-3, with TRBD1 identical over 7 bases. CDR1 and CDR2 (germline): LGHNA, YSLEER. V dropped 4 bases and J dropped 4; count of bases not matched to a gene: 9. CDR3 length: 15 amino acids. CDR3 sequence: CASSPPGGGFYGYTF. As DNA, the CDR3 is TGCGCCAGCAGCCCCCCGGGAGGGGGCTTCTATGGCTACACCTTC.